The source of this T cell receptor (beta chain) is a study of response to subunit inactivated influenza vaccine. Study conclusions and caveats: Few additional T cells are recruited per seasonal influenza vaccination, authors suggested.

The germline gives CDR1 DFQATT, CDR2 SNEGSKA (reference sequence). This CDR3 comprises 15 residues. V dropped 2 bases and J dropped 0; count of bases not matched to a gene: 4. TCRdb re-analysed the RT-PCR reads in MiXCR, keeping a single row per CDR3 protein. Found here are 750,000 to 850,000 distinct CDR3 sequences, approximately 17% of them singletons; the top ten hold 11%. About this clonotype itself: Its matching antigen is unknown.

V usage is TRBV20-1 and J usage is TRBJ2-1; TRBD1 matches 7 bases. The sample consisted of PBMCs from blood, taken more than 4 days after vaccination. This receptor was obtained from a man aged 50-59 years who received an inactivated influenza vaccine. CDR3 bases: TGCAGTGCTAGAAGGGGGCTTGGCTCCTACAATGAGCAGTTCTTC. Protein product: CSARRGLGSYNEQFF.